What follows are 31 T cell receptor beta chains derived from one specimen sequenced in a study of blood T cell repertoires in COVID-19. Assay used: immunoSEQ multiplex PCR; TCRdb lists only in-frame clones, some missing. The data hold about 170,000 clones, with roughly 85% observed a single time. The sequencing sample was made of PBMCs or T cells enriched from blood (not recorded which). Receptors were obtained from a woman aged 65 to 85 in a cohort exposed to, infected with or recovered from COVID-19 (not recorded which).

V usage is TRBV7-2 and J usage is TRBJ2-2; D ambiguous. This CDR3 has 15 residues. CDR1 SGHTA and CDR2 FQGNSA come from the germline V gene. V was shortened by 5 bases and J by 0 bases, with 10 bases between the two germline ends. The CDR3 DNA reads TGTGCCAGCAGCCTGGGCCGCGCGAACACCGGGGAGCTGTTTTTT. Its protein is CASSLGRANTGELFF.

The chain has TRBV19 and TRBJ2-5, with D possibly being TRBD2 (5 bases). Trimming stripped 6 bases from V and 2 bases from J, with 16 bases between. Germline values: CDR1 LNHDA, CDR2 SQIVND (reference sequence). This CDR3 region has 15 residues. Written as DNA, the CDR3 is TGTGCCAGTAGGGGGTGGCTCAGCGGACAAGAGACCCAGTACTTC. It yields the protein CASRGWLSGQETQYF.

The chain carries TRBV21-1 and TRBJ1-1; the D segment call TRBD1 is taken from the table without a DNA check. TRBV21-1 counts as a pseudogene. This CDR3 region has 15 residues. The CDR3 reads CASSKPGQISTEAFF. In DNA form, the CDR3 reads TGTGCCAGCAGCAAACCGGGACAAATTTCAACTGAAGCTTTCTTT.

The chain couples TRBV5-1 to TRBJ1-5; TRBD1 agrees at 8 bases. This CDR3 has 15 amino acids. Trimming took 0 bases from V and 6 from J; bases not matched to a gene: 5. Per germline, CDR1 SGHRS and CDR2 YFSETQ. CDR3 in DNA: TGCGCCAGCAGCTTGGATGGACAGGGTGGTCAGCCCCAGCATTTT. This codes for CASSLDGQGGQPQHF.

J is TRBJ2-5 and V is TRBV7-2; D is uncertain. V lost 5 bases and J lost 5, with 12 bases in between. Germline assignment: CDR1 SGHTA and CDR2 FQGNSA. This CDR3 contains 13 residues. Here the CDR3 DNA reads TGTGCCAGCAGCCTTCAGATTTGGGAGACCCAGTACTTC. Its translation is CASSLQIWETQYF.

The chain uses TRBV2 and TRBJ1-6, with unresolved D. CDR3 length equals 13 residues. CDR1 and CDR2 from the germline V gene are SNHLY and FYNNEI. Trimming left V 2 bases short and J 8 bases short, with 7 bases between. CDR3 in amino acids: CASSESGYSPLHF. The CDR3 region has the DNA TGTGCCAGCAGTGAATCGGGTTATTCACCCCTCCACTTT.

The J gene is TRBJ2-7, the V gene TRBV21-1; the table's D call of TRBD1 was not tested on the DNA. TRBV21-1 is an annotated pseudogene. This CDR3 comprises 17 residues. The CDR3: CASSKERDTTTYYEQYF. In DNA form, the CDR3 reads TGTGCCAGCAGCAAGGAACGGGACACGACTACATACTACGAGCAGTACTTC.

V gene TRBV9 combines with J gene TRBJ2-1; 13 positions agree with TRBD2. This CDR3 region has 15 residues. Germline loops: CDR1 SGDLS, CDR2 YYNGEE. The ends lost 3 bases at V and 7 bases at J; junction bases unmatched: 4. The CDR3 nucleotides are TGTGCCAGCAGCGAGTCGACTAGCGGGAGGAATGAGCAGTTCTTC. Its protein is CASSESTSGRNEQFF.

This sequence joins TRBV12-5 and TRBJ1-1; 9 nucleotides match TRBD1. Losses at the gene ends were 1 base for V and 4 bases for J; bases not matched to a gene: 1. Germline V lookup: CDR1 LGHNT, CDR2 FRNRAP. The CDR3 length is 14 residues. CDR3 amino acids: CASGLGQGGTEAFF. CDR3 in DNA: TGTGCTAGTGGTTTGGGACAGGGGGGCACTGAAGCTTTCTTT.

The J gene is TRBJ2-7, the V gene TRBV18, with D tentatively TRBD2 (7 bases). V was cut by 0 bases and J by 0 bases, with 15 bases left in between. CDR3 length: 17 residues. Germline V gene sequence: CDR1 KGHSH, CDR2 LQKENI. The CDR3 DNA reads TGTGCCAGCTCACCACCGGGGGGGGCCGAGAGCTCCTACGAGCAGTACTTC. This codes for CASSPPGGAESSYEQYF.

CDR3: CASSLNRGQPQHF. In DNA form, the CDR3 reads TGTGCCAGCAGTCTAAATAGGGGTCAGCCCCAGCATTTT. The chain combines TRBV27 with TRBJ1-5, with D perhaps matching TRBD1 (5 bases). The V end lost 5 bases, the J end lost 6 bases, and 11 bases lay between the germline ends. Germline CDR1 and CDR2: MNHEY and SMNVEV (reference sequence). The CDR3 is 13 amino acids.

Only a few counts were recorded for this clone. The V and J genes are TRBV7-8 and TRBJ2-1; TRBD2 might be the D (6 bases). CDR1 SGHVS and CDR2 FQNEAQ come from the germline V gene. V was cut by 2 bases and J by 5 bases, with 10 bases left in between. There are 14 residues in the CDR3. The CDR3 DNA reads TGTGCCAGCAGCTTATCGCCGGGAGACAATGAGCAGTTCTTC. Translated: CASSLSPGDNEQFF.

This clone was seen more than once but under ten times. V gene TRBV27 combines with J gene TRBJ2-3; D possibly corresponds to TRBD2 (5 bases). The CDR3 covers 15 residues. Trimming stripped 5 bases from V and 2 bases from J, with 14 bases between. CDR1 is MNHEY, CDR2 SMNVEV, per germline (reference sequence). The CDR3 loop reads CASSRRRTDTDTQYF. CDR3 sequence (DNA): TGTGCCAGCAGTCGCAGGCGGACTGACACAGATACGCAGTATTTT.

The chain is built from TRBV5-1 and TRBJ2-5; a possible D gene is TRBD1 (5 bases). The germline CDR1 and CDR2 sequences are SGHRS and YFSETQ. This CDR3 has 13 residues. Trimming took off 1 base at V and 5 bases at J, with 9 bases between the two ends. CDR3: CASSLLGVETQYF. The CDR3 nucleotides are TGCGCCAGCAGCTTGCTAGGGGTGGAGACCCAGTACTTC.

The sample holds one count of this clone. V gene TRBV19 combines with J gene TRBJ2-1; D unclear. CDR3 length: 12 amino acids. Trimming stripped 4 bases from V and 5 bases from J, with 6 bases between. The V gene's germline CDR1 is LNHDA and CDR2 SQIVND (reference sequence). CDR3 loop: CASSKLNNEQFF. The CDR3 nucleotides are TGTGCCAGTAGTAAACTAAACAATGAGCAGTTCTTC.

The J gene is TRBJ1-2, the V gene TRBV5-4; 7 nucleotides agree with TRBD1. The trim removed 4 bases at V and 3 bases at J, leaving 18 bases unmatched. The CDR3 totals 18 residues. The germline V gene encodes CDR1 SGHNT and CDR2 YYREEE (reference sequence). The CDR3 is CASSPGGTVSSRDYGYTF. Here the CDR3 DNA reads TGTGCCAGCAGCCCGGGGGGGACAGTCTCGTCAAGGGACTATGGCTACACCTTC. Full variable domain (remainder filled in from reference TRBV5-4 and TRBJ1-2): ETGVTQSPTHLIKTRGQQVTLRCSSQSGHNTVSWYQQALGQGPQFIFQYYREEENGRGNFPPRFSGLQFPNYSSELNVNALELDDSALYLCASSPGGTVSSRDYGYTFGSGTRLTVV.

With regard to this clone: Sequence at one end of the junction differs from germline and may be a read error. The chain couples TRBV7-7 to TRBJ2-1, with a weak D call TRBD1 (5 bases). This CDR3 contains 13 residues. Germline loops: CDR1 SSHAT, CDR2 FNYEAQ (reference sequence). CDR3 coding DNA: TGTGCTAGCAGCTTAGGGGCCGTCAATGAGCAGTTCTTC. It yields the protein CASSLGAVNEQFF. Combining the CDR3 with reference TRBV7-7 and TRBJ2-1 gives the whole variable domain GAGVSQSPRYKVTKRGQDVTLRCDPISSHATLYWYQQALGQGPEFLTYFNYEAQPDKSGLPSDRFSAERPEGSISTLTIQRTEQRDSAMYRCASSLGAVNEQFFGPGTRLTVL.

The V call is TRBV5-1, the J call TRBJ2-7, with D possibly matching TRBD1 (5 bases). CDR1 SGHRS and CDR2 YFSETQ come from the germline V gene. Between the trimmed V and J ends, which lost 4 bases and 0 bases, there was a span of 8 bases. This CDR3 has 13 residues. The CDR3 DNA reads as TGCGCCAGCAGCGAGACAGCCTCCTACGAGCAGTACTTC. Translation gives CASSETASYEQYF.

This clone was seen ten or more times. The chain has TRBV2 and TRBJ2-1; tentatively, D is TRBD1 (6 bases). Trimming took off 7 bases at V and 7 bases at J, with 17 bases between the two ends. The CDR3 extends over 14 amino acids. In germline, CDR1 is SNHLY, CDR2 FYNNEI. Here the CDR3 reads CASTRDTQVNEQFF. DNA for the CDR3: TGTGCCAGCACCCGGGACACCCAGGTGAATGAGCAGTTCTTC.

This clone occurred once. The CDR3 loop reads CASSLESGVRTPLHF. CDR3 DNA sequence: TGTGCCAGCTCACTTGAGTCGGGGGTAAGGACACCCCTCCACTTT. The chain joins TRBV18 to TRBJ1-6, with D possibly TRBD1 on 5 matching bases. CDR3 size: 15 residues. Looked up from germline, CDR1 is KGHSH and CDR2 is LQKENI. The ends were cut back, 4 bases at V and 11 bases at J, with 18 bases in the middle.

The chain is built from TRBV19 and TRBJ2-2; the D is unclear. The germline V gene has CDR1 LNHDA and CDR2 SQIVND (reference sequence). CDR3 length equals 12 residues. Trimming pared 9 bases from V and 3 bases from J, leaving 8 bases between. CDR3 loop: CASSRDTGELFF. CDR3 nucleotides: TGTGCCAGCAGCCGGGACACCGGGGAGCTGTTTTTT.

The genes are TRBV11-2 and TRBJ2-7; TRBD1 agrees at 10 bases. The length of the CDR3 is 16 residues. J lost 1 base, V lost 1 base, and 4 bases had no gene match. Germline CDR1 reads SGHAT; CDR2 reads FQNNGV. CDR3 DNA sequence: TGTGCCAGCAGCTTAGCATGGACAGGGGGGTCCTACGAGCAGTACTTC. Its translation: CASSLAWTGGSYEQYF.

The chain combines TRBV27 with TRBJ2-2; 8 nucleotides line up with TRBD2. Trimming cost V 7 bases and J 4 bases; bases outside gene matches: 8. Germline CDR1 MNHEY, CDR2 SMNVEV (reference sequence). CDR3 length equals 15 residues. The CDR3 sequence: CASKKAGEVTGELFF. The CDR3 coding sequence is TGTGCCAGCAAAAAAGCGGGAGAGGTCACCGGGGAGCTGTTTTTT.

The J gene is TRBJ2-1, the V gene TRBV7-9; 7 bases map to TRBD2. The germline gives CDR1 SEHNR, CDR2 FQNEAQ (reference sequence). V shed 7 bases and J 4 bases; nucleotides not matched to a gene: 7. The CDR3 has 14 amino acids. The CDR3 spells CASTPTSKYNEQFF. Written as DNA, the CDR3 is TGTGCCAGCACCCCGACTAGCAAATACAATGAGCAGTTCTTC.

V gene TRBV28 combines with J gene TRBJ1-2; D is unclear. CDR1 and CDR2 from the germline V gene are MDHEN and SYDVKM. The length of the CDR3 is 13 residues. Trimming removed 1 base from V and 7 bases from J, with 10 bases in between. The CDR3 bases are TGTGCCAGCAGTTTATCTGCTTCGGGTGGCTACACCTTC. Its protein is CASSLSASGGYTF.

V is TRBV3-1 (or the pseudogene TRBV3-2) and J is TRBJ2-2; the D is unclear. This CDR3 spans 14 amino acids. V was cut by 0 bases and J by 7 bases, with 9 bases left in between. Germline CDR1 is LGHDT and CDR2 is YNNKEL (reference sequence). The CDR3 loop is CASSQDSSIGELFF. DNA of the CDR3: TGTGCCAGCAGCCAAGATTCAAGCATCGGGGAGCTGTTTTTT.

The chain carries TRBV6-5 and TRBJ2-1; TRBD1 agrees at 7 bases. V was clipped by 5 bases and J by 7 bases; unmatched bases: 11. CDR1 and CDR2 from the germline V gene are MNHEY and SVGAGI. The CDR3 totals 15 residues. The CDR3 protein is CASSTPPGQLNEQFF. The CDR3 region has the DNA TGTGCCAGCAGTACCCCTCCGGGACAGCTAAATGAGCAGTTCTTC.

V gene TRBV5-8 combines with J gene TRBJ2-3, with a possible D match to TRBD2 (6 bases). Germline CDR1 is SGHTS and CDR2 is YDEGEE. V was cut by 4 bases and J by 6 bases, with 12 bases left in between. This CDR3 contains 13 residues. The CDR3 DNA reads TGTGCCAGCAGCCTAAAACGGGGGGATACGCAGTATTTT. The encoded protein is CASSLKRGDTQYF.

Only a few counts were recorded for this clone. The chain carries TRBV6-6 and TRBJ1-6; possibly TRBD1 for D (5 bases). Trimming took 5 bases from V and 9 from J, leaving 14 bases between them. The CDR3 length is 14 residues. The germline V gene encodes CDR1 MNHNY and CDR2 SVGAGI (reference sequence). For the CDR3, the DNA is TGTGCCAGCAGTAACGCAGGGTATGGTTCACCCCTCCACTTT. It specifies CASSNAGYGSPLHF.

This chain connects TRBV2 to TRBJ2-4, with TRBD2 matching over 13 bases. Per the germline V gene, CDR1 is SNHLY and CDR2 is FYNNEI. V lost 6 bases and J lost 0; bases outside the gene matches: 14. The CDR3 totals 20 residues. CDR3 bases: TGTGCCAGCAGCCCGCGACCACTAGCGGGAGGGCTCCTAGCCAAAAACATTCAGTACTTC. Its protein is CASSPRPLAGGLLAKNIQYF.

This chain joins TRBV28 and TRBJ2-3; D is possibly TRBD2 (5 bases). The ends were cut back, 7 bases at V and 7 bases at J, with 18 bases in the middle. The CDR3 has 14 amino acids. Looked up from germline, CDR1 is MDHEN and CDR2 is SYDVKM. CDR3 DNA sequence: TGTGCCAGCAAGTCTAGCTTCGCCCCAAATACGCAGTATTTT. This translates into CASKSSFAPNTQYF.